The 5 T cell receptor beta chains reported below all come from one sample, sequenced in a study of regulatory T cells in long-lasting Graves disease. Building of the TCR beta libraries involved iRepertoire HTBI primers and Arm-PCR of CDR3 regions. TCRdb reprocessed the multiplex PCR reads via MiXCR and lists one record per CDR3 protein. Of roughly 490,000 distinct CDR3 sequences in the sample, under 25% were seen once. Time point reported: persistent/refractory GD, antithyroid drugs over 5 years with positive TRAb. PBMCs provided the RNA from which the TCR library was made. Material: peripheral blood mononuclear cells (PBMCs), obtained when the disease was refractory, from a patient treated with antithyroid drugs. The receptors originated from a female donor with Graves disease.

This clonotype occurred many times. The rearrangement joins TRBV11-1 to TRBJ2-7; 7 bases agree with TRBD1. The V gene end was trimmed by 6 bases and the J gene end by 3 bases; junction bases not matched to a gene: 8. From germline, CDR1 is SGHAT and CDR2 FQDESV (reference sequence). This CDR3 is 14 amino acids long. The CDR3 DNA reads as TGTGCCAGCAGAAACCCCTACAGGGGCTACGAGCAGTACTTC. Translated: CASRNPYRGYEQYF.

The gene calls are TRBV28 and TRBJ2-1; no reliable D call. This CDR3 comprises 10 residues. Germline CDR1 and CDR2: MDHEN and SYDVKM. V was shortened by 7 bases and J by 9 bases, with 7 bases between the two germline ends. In nucleotides, the CDR3 is TGTGCCAGCACCTTAGTTGAGCAGTTCTTC. Its protein is CASTLVEQFF. Full variable domain (missing parts from reference TRBV28 and TRBJ2-1): DVKVTQSSRYLVKRTGEKVFLECVQDMDHENMFWYRQDPGLGLRLIYFSYDVKMKEKGDIPEGYSVSREKKERFSLILESASTNQTSMYLCASTLVEQFFGPGTRLTVL.

This clonotype was detected a few times. J is TRBJ2-7 and V is TRBV20-1; no reliable D call. Germline CDR1 and CDR2: DFQATT and SNEGSKA (reference sequence). The CDR3 is 14 amino acids. The ends were cut back, 1 base at V and 2 bases at J, with 12 bases in the middle. The chain's CDR3 is CSARVPRVPYEQYF. The CDR3 DNA follows: TGCAGTGCTAGAGTTCCGCGTGTCCCCTACGAGCAGTACTTC.

In this sample, this clonotype turned up many times. The chain couples TRBV12-3 or TRBV12-4 to TRBJ2-2; weak D call: TRBD1 (5 bases). The CDR3 is made up of 12 amino acids. V shed 4 bases and J shed 8 bases, with 8 bases lying between them. The CDR3 region is CASSWQGGELFF. As DNA, the CDR3 is TGTGCCAGCAGTTGGCAGGGTGGGGAGCTGTTTTTT.

This clonotype was seen a handful of times. The CDR3 is CASRPRRGTDTQYF. In DNA, the CDR3 is TGTGCCAGCCGGCCCAGGAGGGGCACAGATACGCAGTATTTT. V gene TRBV7-2 combines with J gene TRBJ2-3; a weak D match, TRBD2 (6 bases). This CDR3 is 14 amino acids long. V lost 8 bases and J lost 1, with 13 bases in between. Germline V gene lookup returns CDR1 SGHTA and CDR2 FQGNSA.